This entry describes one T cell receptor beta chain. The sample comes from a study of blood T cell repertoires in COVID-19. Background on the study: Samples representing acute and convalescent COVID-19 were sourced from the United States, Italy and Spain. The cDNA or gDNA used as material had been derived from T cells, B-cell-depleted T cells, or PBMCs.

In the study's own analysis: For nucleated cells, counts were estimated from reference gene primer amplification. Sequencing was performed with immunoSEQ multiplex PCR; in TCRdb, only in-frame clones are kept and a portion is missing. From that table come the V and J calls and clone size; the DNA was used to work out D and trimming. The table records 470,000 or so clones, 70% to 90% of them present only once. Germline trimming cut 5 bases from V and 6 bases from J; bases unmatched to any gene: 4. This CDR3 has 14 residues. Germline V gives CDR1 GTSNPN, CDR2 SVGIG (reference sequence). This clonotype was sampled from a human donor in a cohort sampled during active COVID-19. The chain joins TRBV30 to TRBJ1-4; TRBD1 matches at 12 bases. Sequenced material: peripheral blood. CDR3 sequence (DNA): TGTGCCTGGGGGGACAGGGGGCGAGATGAAAAACTGTTTTTT. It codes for CAWGDRGRDEKLFF.